This T cell receptor (beta chain) was sequenced for a study of OX40 agonist ivuxolimab in advanced cancers. The overall study: The dose-escalation cohort had hepatocellular carcinoma, melanoma, renal cell or head and neck cancer.

Whole-study results and caveats: At 0.1 to 3.0 mg/kg, clonal expansion of CD4+ and CD8+ blood T cells had occurred by week 6. Patients with a partial response at 0.1-3.0 mg/kg had among the lowest clonal expansion.

With respect to this clone: No antigen is known for it.

Generated by immunoSEQ multiplex PCR, the TCRdb table keeps only in-frame clones and is missing some. Of roughly 56,000 clones in the sample, 80% to 90% are singletons; the top ten hold 0.85% to 0.95%. The germline V gene encodes CDR1 SGHRS and CDR2 YFSETQ. The CDR3 covers 13 residues. The ends lost 7 bases at V and 2 bases at J; junction bases unmatched: 3. The clonotype comes from an adult with an advanced solid tumor such as melanoma, head and neck, liver or kidney cancer. V gene TRBV5-1 combines with J gene TRBJ1-3, with TRBD1 matching over 7 bases. Sequencing used CD4+ or CD8+ T cells sorted from blood, obtained in a trial of the OX40 agonist ivuxolimab. CDR3 nucleotide sequence: TGCGCCAGCGGTGACAGGGCTGGAAACACCATATATTTT. This gives the protein CASGDRAGNTIYF.